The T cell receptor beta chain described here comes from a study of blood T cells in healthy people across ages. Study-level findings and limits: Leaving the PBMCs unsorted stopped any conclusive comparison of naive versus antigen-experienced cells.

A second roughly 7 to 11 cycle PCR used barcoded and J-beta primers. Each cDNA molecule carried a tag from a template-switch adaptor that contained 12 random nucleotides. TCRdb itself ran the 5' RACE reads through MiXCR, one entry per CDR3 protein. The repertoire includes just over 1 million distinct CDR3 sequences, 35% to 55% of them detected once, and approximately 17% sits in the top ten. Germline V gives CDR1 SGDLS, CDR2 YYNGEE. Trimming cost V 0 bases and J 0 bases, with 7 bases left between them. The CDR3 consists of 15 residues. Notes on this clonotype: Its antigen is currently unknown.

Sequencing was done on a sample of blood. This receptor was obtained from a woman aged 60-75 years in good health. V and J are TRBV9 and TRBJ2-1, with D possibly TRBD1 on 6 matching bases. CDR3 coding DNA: TGTGCCAGCAGCGTAGGGACAGCCTCCTACAATGAGCAGTTCTTC. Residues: CASSVGTASYNEQFF.